One sample yielded the 13 T cell receptor beta chains listed below, sequenced in a study of T cell responses to AZD1222 COVID-19 vaccine. Sequencing was performed with immunoSEQ multiplex PCR; in TCRdb, only in-frame clones are kept and a portion is missing. The sample gives approximately 110,000 clones, about 91% of which show up once; 4% to 5.5% is in the top ten. This material consisted of peripheral blood, taken on day 0 of AZD1222 vaccination. The receptors stem from an adult in good health.

V is TRBV5-6 and J is TRBJ2-5; D gene uncertain. CDR3 size: 15 residues. Germline CDR1 reads SGHDT; CDR2 reads YYEEEE. Trimming shortened V by 0 bases and J by 2 bases, and 11 bases separated the two germline ends. CDR3 sequence (DNA): TGTGCCAGCAGCTTGGGACAAGGATATCAAGAGACCCAGTACTTC. Encoded protein: CASSLGQGYQETQYF.

The chain uses TRBV6-4 and TRBJ2-3; TRBD1 matches 8 bases. The CDR3 is made up of 14 amino acids. Germline-derived CDR1 and CDR2 are MRHNA and SNTAGT. V shed 5 bases, J shed 3 bases, and the junction held 4 bases outside the gene matches. CDR3 DNA sequence: TGTGCCAGCAGTCTTCAGGGGGCGACAGATACGCAGTATTTT. Translation: CASSLQGATDTQYF.

The chain is built from TRBV4-2 and TRBJ1-2, with D uncertain. V lost 1 base and J lost 8, with 11 bases in between. Per the germline V gene, CDR1 is LGHNA and CDR2 is YNFKEQ. There are 13 residues in the CDR3. DNA for the CDR3: TGTGCCAGCAGCCAAGCGGAAATAGGCGGCTACACCTTC. It yields the protein CASSQAEIGGYTF.

The chain employs TRBV12-5 and TRBJ2-5; tentative D call: TRBD2 (6 bases). CDR1 and CDR2 (germline): LGHNT, FRNRAP. This CDR3 region has 15 residues. Trimming pared 4 bases from V and 1 base from J, leaving 13 bases between. CDR3 bases: TGTGCTAGTGGTTCCGCGGCGGGGCCCCAAGAGACCCAGTACTTC. Amino acids: CASGSAAGPQETQYF. Supplemented by reference TRBV12-5 and TRBJ2-5, the full variable domain reads DARVTQTPRHKVTEMGQEVTMRCQPILGHNTVFWYRQTMMQGLELLAYFRNRAPLDDSGMPKDRFSAEMPDATLATLKIQPSEPRDSAVYFCASGSAAGPQETQYFGPGTRLLVL.

J is TRBJ2-1 and V is TRBV7-6, with 11 bases identical to TRBD1. Germline CDR1 is SGHVS and CDR2 is FNYEAQ. This CDR3 is 18 amino acids long. V lost 5 bases and J lost 8; bases outside the gene matches: 17. The CDR3 reads CASSPFVTGTGGKDEQFF. Written as DNA, the CDR3 is TGTGCCAGCAGCCCATTTGTGACTGGGACAGGGGGTAAAGATGAGCAGTTCTTC.

On this clone: Additional DNA sequences in this sample encode the identical CDR3. The chain links TRBV29-1 to TRBJ1-1; D gene uncertain. V lost 3 bases to trimming and J lost 2 bases, with 4 bases between them. The CDR3 length is 11 residues. Germline values: CDR1 SQVTM, CDR2 ANQGSEA. The CDR3 spells CSVEENTEAFF. The CDR3 bases are TGCAGCGTTGAGGAAAACACTGAAGCTTTCTTT.

The chain uses TRBV6-5 and TRBJ1-1; the D gene is possibly TRBD1 (6 bases). The CDR3 is 14 residues long. V was pared by 6 bases and J by 5 bases, with 16 bases between. In germline, CDR1 is MNHEY, CDR2 SVGAGI. The DNA for the CDR3 is TGTGCCAGCAGCTCAACTCAGGGGAGGACTGAAGCTTTCTTT. Translation gives CASSSTQGRTEAFF.

The genes are TRBV2 and TRBJ2-5; D is possibly TRBD1 or TRBD2 (5 bases each). The CDR3 runs to 15 residues. The germline V and J ends were trimmed by 5 bases and 7 bases, with 20 bases remaining between them. CDR1 and CDR2 from the germline V gene are SNHLY and FYNNEI. As DNA, the CDR3 is TGTGCCAGCAGTAAAACCGGGACGGTGGACGGGACCCAGTACTTC. Its protein product is CASSKTGTVDGTQYF.

V usage is TRBV7-6 and J usage is TRBJ2-2; 8 positions agree with TRBD2. This CDR3 has 14 residues. The germline V gene encodes CDR1 SGHVS and CDR2 FNYEAQ. V lost 5 bases to trimming and J lost 5 bases; unmatched junction nucleotides: 4. The CDR3 bases are TGTGCCAGCAGCCCCGGGACTAGTACCGGGGAGCTGTTTTTT. This codes for CASSPGTSTGELFF. Complete variable domain (other parts from reference TRBV7-6 and TRBJ2-2): GAGVSQSPRYKVTKRGQDVALRCDPISGHVSLYWYRQALGQGPEFLTYFNYEAQQDKSGLPNDRFSAERPEGSISTLTIQRTEQRDSAMYRCASSPGTSTGELFFGEGSRLTVL.

The chain couples TRBV19 to TRBJ1-2, with a weak D call TRBD1 (6 bases). With 5 bases removed from V and 5 bases from J, the gap between germline ends came to 12 bases. The CDR3 is 13 amino acids. Germline CDR1 LNHDA, CDR2 SQIVND (reference sequence). CDR3 nucleotide sequence: TGTGCCAGTAGTCTCGGGACACTATATGGCTACACCTTC. It specifies CASSLGTLYGYTF.

The rearrangement links TRBV5-1 to TRBJ2-3; unclear D gene. The germline CDR1 and CDR2 sequences are SGHRS and YFSETQ. CDR3 length: 12 amino acids. Trimming shortened V by 5 bases and J by 2 bases, and 6 bases separated the two germline ends. This CDR3 is CASRADTDTQYF. The CDR3 coding sequence is TGCGCCAGCAGGGCAGACACAGATACGCAGTATTTT. The whole variable domain, filled in from reference TRBV5-1 and TRBJ2-3, reads KAGVTQTPRYLIKTRGQQVTLSCSPISGHRSVSWYQQTPGQGLQFLFEYFSETQRNKGNFPGRFSGRQFSNSRSEMNVSTLELGDSALYLCASRADTDTQYFGPGTRLTVL.

The CDR3 here is CASSVTPLVAVAGADTQYF. The DNA of the CDR3 is TGTGCCAGCAGCGTAACCCCCTTGGTTGCCGTGGCGGGGGCAGATACGCAGTATTTT. The chain carries TRBV9 and TRBJ2-3, with 7 bases matching TRBD2. CDR1 is SGDLS and CDR2 is YYNGEE in the germline V gene. This CDR3 has 19 residues. The ends lost 1 base at V and 4 bases at J; junction bases unmatched: 18.

This clone was detected once. The V gene is TRBV14, the J gene TRBJ2-3, with a weak D call TRBD2 (7 bases). Germline V CDR1 and CDR2: SGHDN, FVKESK. Trimming cost V 1 base and J 7 bases, with 15 bases left between them. This CDR3 is 15 amino acids long. The CDR3 region is CASSQVSGGANTQYF. The CDR3 bases are TGTGCCAGCAGCCAAGTGAGTGGGGGGGCGAATACGCAGTATTTT.